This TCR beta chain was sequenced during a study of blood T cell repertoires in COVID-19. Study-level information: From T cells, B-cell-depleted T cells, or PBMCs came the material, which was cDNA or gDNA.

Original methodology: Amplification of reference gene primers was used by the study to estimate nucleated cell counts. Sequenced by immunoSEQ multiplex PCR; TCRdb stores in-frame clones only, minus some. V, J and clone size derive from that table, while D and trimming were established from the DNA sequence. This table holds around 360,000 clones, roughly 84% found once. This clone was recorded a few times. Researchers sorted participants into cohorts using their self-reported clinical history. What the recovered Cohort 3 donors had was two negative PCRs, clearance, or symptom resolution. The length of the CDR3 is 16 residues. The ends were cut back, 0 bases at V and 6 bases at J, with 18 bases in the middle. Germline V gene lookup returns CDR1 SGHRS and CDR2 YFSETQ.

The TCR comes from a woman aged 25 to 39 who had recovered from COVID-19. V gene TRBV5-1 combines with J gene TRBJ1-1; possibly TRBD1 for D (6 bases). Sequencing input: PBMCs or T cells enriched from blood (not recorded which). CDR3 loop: CASSLVNLGGAPEAFF. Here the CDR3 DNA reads TGCGCCAGCAGCTTGGTTAATCTTGGGGGCGCACCTGAAGCTTTCTTT. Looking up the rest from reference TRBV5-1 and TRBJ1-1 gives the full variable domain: KAGVTQTPRYLIKTRGQQVTLSCSPISGHRSVSWYQQTPGQGLQFLFEYFSETQRNKGNFPGRFSGRQFSNSRSEMNVSTLELGDSALYLCASSLVNLGGAPEAFFGQGTRLTVV.